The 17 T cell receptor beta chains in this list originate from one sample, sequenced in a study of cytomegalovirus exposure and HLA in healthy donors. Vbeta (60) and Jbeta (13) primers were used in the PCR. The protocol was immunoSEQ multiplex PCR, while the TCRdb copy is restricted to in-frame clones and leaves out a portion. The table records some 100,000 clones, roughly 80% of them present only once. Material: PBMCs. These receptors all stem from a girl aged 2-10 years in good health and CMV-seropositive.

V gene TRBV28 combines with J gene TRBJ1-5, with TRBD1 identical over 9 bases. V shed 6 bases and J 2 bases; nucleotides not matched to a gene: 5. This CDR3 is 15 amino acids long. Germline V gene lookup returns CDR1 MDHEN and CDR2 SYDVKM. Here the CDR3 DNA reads TGTGCCAGCAGGGGGGACAGGGAGGGCAATCAGCCCCAGCATTTT. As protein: CASRGDREGNQPQHF.

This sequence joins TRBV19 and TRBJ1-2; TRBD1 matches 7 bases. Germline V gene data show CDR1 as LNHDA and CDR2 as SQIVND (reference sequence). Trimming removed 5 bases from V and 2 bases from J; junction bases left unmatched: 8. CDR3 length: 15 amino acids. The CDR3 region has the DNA TGTGCCAGTAGTCGACTCGACAGGGAGAACTATGGCTACACCTTC. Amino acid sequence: CASSRLDRENYGYTF.

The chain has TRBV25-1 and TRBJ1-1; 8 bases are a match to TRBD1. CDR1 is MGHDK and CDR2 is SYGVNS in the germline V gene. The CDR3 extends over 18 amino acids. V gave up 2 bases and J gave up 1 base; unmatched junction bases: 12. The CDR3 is CASSEGWARGRTNTEAFF. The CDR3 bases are TGTGCCAGCAGTGAAGGCTGGGCCAGGGGGCGGACGAACACTGAAGCTTTCTTT.

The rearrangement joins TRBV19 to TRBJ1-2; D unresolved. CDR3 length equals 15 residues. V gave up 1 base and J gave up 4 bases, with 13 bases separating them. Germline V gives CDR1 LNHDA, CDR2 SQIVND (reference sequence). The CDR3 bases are TGTGCCAGTAGTATAGGACGGGAGGCAGGCTATGGCTACACCTTC. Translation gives CASSIGREAGYGYTF.

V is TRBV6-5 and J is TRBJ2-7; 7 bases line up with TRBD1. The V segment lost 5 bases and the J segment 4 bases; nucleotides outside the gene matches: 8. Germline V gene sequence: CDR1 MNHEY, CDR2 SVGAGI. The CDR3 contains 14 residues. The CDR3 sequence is CASSNRQGWYEQYF. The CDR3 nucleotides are TGTGCCAGCAGTAACCGACAGGGATGGTACGAGCAGTACTTC.

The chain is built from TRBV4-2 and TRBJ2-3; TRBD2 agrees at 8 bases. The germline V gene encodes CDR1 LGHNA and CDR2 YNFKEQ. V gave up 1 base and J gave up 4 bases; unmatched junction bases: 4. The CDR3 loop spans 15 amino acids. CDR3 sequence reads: CASSQAAGGPDTQYF. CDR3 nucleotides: TGTGCCAGCAGCCAAGCTGCGGGAGGTCCAGATACGCAGTATTTT.

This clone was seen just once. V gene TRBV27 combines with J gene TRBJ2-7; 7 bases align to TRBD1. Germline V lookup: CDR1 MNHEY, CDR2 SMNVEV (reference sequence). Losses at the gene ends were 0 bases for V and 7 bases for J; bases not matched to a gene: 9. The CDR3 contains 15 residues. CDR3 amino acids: CASSLSTPGGFEQYF. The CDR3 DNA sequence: TGTGCCAGCAGTTTATCGACGCCAGGGGGATTTGAGCAGTACTTC.

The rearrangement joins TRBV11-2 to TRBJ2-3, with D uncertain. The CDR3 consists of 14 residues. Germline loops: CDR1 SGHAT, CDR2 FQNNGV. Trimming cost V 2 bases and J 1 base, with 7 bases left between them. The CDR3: CASSLREGTDTQYF. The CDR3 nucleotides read TGTGCCAGCAGCTTACGTGAGGGCACAGATACGCAGTATTTT.

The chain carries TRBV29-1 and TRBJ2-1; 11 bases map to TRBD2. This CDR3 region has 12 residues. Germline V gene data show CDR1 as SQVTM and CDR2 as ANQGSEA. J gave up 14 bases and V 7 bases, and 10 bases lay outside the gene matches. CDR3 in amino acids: CSGLAGGPGEFF. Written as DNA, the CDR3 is TGCAGCGGATTAGCGGGAGGGCCGGGGGAGTTCTTC.

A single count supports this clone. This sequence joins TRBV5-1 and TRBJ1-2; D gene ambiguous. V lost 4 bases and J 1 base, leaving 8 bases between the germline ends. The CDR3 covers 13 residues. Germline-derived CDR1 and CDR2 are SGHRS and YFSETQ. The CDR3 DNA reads TGCGCCAGCAGCCCGACTGATAACTATGGCTACACCTTC. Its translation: CASSPTDNYGYTF.

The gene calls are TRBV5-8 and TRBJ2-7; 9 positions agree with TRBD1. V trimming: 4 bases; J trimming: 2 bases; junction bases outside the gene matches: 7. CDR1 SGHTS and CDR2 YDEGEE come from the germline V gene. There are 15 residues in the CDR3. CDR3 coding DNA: TGTGCCAGCAGCAATCCGGGACAGGGCACCTACGAGCAGTACTTC. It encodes CASSNPGQGTYEQYF.

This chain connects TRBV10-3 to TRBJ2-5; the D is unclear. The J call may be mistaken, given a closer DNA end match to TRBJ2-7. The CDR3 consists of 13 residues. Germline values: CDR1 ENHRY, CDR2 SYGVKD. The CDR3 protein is CAISESLFYEQYF. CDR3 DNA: TGTGCCATCAGTGAGTCTCTCTTCTACGAGCAGTACTTC.

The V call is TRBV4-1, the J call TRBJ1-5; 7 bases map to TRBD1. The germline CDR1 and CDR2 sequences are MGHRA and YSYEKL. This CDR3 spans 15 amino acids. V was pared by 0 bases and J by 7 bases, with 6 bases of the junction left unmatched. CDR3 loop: CASSQDGTAQQPQHF. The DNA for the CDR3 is TGCGCCAGCAGCCAAGATGGGACAGCTCAACAGCCCCAGCATTTT.

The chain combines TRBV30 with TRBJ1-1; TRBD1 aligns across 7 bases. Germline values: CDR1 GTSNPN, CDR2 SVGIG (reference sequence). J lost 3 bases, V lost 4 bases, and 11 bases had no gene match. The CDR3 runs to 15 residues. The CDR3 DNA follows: TGTGCCTGGAATGACAGGGAACATCAGTACACTGAAGCTTTCTTT. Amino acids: CAWNDREHQYTEAFF.

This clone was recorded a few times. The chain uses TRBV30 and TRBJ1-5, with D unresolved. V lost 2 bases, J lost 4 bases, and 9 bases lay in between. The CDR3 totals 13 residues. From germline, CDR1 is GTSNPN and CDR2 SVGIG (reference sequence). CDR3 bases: TGTGCCTGGAGTACGGGAGGGAATCAGCCCCAGCATTTT. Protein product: CAWSTGGNQPQHF.

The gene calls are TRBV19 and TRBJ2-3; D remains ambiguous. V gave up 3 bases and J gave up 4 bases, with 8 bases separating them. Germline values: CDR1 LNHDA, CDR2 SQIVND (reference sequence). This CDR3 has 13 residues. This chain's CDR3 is CASSMGEADTQYF. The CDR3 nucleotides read TGTGCCAGTAGTATGGGCGAAGCAGATACGCAGTATTTT.

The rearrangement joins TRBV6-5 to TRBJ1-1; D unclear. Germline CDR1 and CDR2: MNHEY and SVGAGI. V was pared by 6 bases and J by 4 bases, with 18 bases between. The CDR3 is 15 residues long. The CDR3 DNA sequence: TGTGCCAGCAGGTTACGTGAGGGCCCCGGCACTGAAGCTTTCTTT. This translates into CASRLREGPGTEAFF.